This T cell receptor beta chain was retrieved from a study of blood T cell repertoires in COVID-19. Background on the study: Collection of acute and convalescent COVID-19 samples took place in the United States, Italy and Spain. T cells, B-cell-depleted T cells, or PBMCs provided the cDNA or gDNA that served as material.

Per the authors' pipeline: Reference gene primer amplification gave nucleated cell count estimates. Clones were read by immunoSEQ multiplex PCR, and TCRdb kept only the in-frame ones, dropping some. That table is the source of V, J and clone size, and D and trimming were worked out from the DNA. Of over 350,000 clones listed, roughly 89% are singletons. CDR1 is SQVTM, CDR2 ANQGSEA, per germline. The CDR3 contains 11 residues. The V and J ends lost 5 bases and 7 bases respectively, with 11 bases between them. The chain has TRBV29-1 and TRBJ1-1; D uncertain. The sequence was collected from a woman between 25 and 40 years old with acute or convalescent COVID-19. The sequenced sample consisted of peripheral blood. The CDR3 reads CSVLVQSEAFF. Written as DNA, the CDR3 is TGCAGCGTTCTAGTGCAGAGTGAAGCTTTCTTT. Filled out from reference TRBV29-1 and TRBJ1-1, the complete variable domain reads SAVISQKPSRDICQRGTSLTIQCQVDSQVTMMFWYRQQPGQSLTLIATANQGSEATYESGFVIDKFPISRPNLTFSTLTVSNMSPEDSSIYLCSVLVQSEAFFGQGTRLTVV.